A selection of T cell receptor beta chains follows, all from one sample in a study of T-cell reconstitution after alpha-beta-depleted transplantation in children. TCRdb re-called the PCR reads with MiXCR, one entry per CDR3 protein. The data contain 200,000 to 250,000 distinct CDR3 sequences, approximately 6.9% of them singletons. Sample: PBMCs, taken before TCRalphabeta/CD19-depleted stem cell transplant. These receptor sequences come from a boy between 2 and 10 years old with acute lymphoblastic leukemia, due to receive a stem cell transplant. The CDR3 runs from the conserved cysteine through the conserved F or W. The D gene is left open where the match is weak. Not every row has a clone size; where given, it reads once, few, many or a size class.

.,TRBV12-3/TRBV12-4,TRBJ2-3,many,TGTGCCAGCAGGGCTGCTGATACGCAGTATTTT,CASRAADTQYF
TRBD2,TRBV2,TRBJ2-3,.,TGTGCCAGCAGGGGCCGGACTAGCGGCGGGGATACGCAGTATTTT,CASRGRTSGGDTQYF
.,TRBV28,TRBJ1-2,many,TGTGCCAGCAGTTTGGGACATAGATATGGCTACACCTTC,CASSLGHRYGYTF
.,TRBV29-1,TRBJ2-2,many,TGCAGCGTTGAACAGGGGACCGGGGAGCTGTTTTTT,CSVEQGTGELFF
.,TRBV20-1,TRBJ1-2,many,TGCAGTGCTAGGACCCCCGGGGGGATGGGACGCGGCTACACCTTC,CSARTPGGMGRGYTF
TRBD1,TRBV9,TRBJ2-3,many,TGTGCCAGCAGCGTAGCCGGGACAGGGGTGGGAGATACGCAGTATTTT,CASSVAGTGVGDTQYF
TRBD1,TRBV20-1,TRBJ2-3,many,TGCAGTGCTCCTCACAGGGGAATCACAGATACGCAGTATTTT,CSAPHRGITDTQYF
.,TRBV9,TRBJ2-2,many,TGTGCCAGCAGCGATGGGGGGGGGCTCAACACCGGGGAGCTGTTTTTT,CASSDGGGLNTGELFF
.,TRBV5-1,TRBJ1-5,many,TGCGCCAGCAGCTTGGAGAGCAATCAGCCCCAGCATTTT,CASSLESNQPQHF
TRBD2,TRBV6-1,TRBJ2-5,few,TGTGCCAGCAGCAGGACTAGCGGGGGAGTAAAAGAGACCCAGTACTTC,CASSRTSGGVKETQYF
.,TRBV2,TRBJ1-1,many,TGTGCCAGTACTATGGAGCGCACTGAAGCTTTCTTT,CASTMERTEAFF
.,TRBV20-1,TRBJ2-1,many,TGCAGTGCTAGAGATTGGACAGACTACAATGAGCAGTTCTTC,CSARDWTDYNEQFF
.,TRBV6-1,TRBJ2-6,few,TGTGCCAGCAGTGATGGGGGCCCCGGGGCCAACGTCCTGACTTTC,CASSDGGPGANVLTF
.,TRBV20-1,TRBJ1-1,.,TGCAGTGCTAGTAGGGCAGGCTGGCGAGGGGCCCCTGAAGCTTTCTTT,CSASRAGWRGAPEAFF
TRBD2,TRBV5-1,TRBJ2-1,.,TGCGCCAGCAGCCCAGACCATAGCGGGAGAGGTGAGCAGTTCTTC,CASSPDHSGRGEQFF
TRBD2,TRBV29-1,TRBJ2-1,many,TGCAGCGTTTGGGAGGGCAATGAGCAGTTCTTC,CSVWEGNEQFF
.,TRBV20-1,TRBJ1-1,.,TGCAGTGCTAGTGCTGGGCAGTACACTGAAGCTTTCTTT,CSASAGQYTEAFF
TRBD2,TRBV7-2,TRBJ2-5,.,TGTGCCAGCAGCCGACTAGCGGGGGTGGAGACCCAGTACTTC,CASSRLAGVETQYF
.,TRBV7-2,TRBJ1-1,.,TGTGCCAGCAGCTTAGCGTTGGCAGGAAGGACTGAAGCTTTCTTT,CASSLALAGRTEAFF
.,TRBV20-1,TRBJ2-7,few,TGCAGTGCTATCACCCAGAGTGTCTACGAGCAGTACTTC,CSAITQSVYEQYF
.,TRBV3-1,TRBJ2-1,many,TGTGCCAGCAGTCGCGAAGGCACGGACTACAATGAGCAGTTCTTC,CASSREGTDYNEQFF
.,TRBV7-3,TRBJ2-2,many,TGTGCCAGCAGCTCCGGGACCGTCGCGAACACCGGGGAGCTGTTTTTT,CASSSGTVANTGELFF
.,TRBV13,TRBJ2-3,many,TGTGCCAGCAGCTTACTGGGAGCAGATACGCAGTATTTT,CASSLLGADTQYF
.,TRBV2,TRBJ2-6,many,TGTGCCAGCAGTGCGATGTCGGGAGGGGCCAACGTCCTGACTTTC,CASSAMSGGANVLTF
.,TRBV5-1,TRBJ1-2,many,TGCGCCAGCAGCTCCATCCCGGGACGGAAAAGATATGGCTACACCTTC,CASSSIPGRKRYGYTF
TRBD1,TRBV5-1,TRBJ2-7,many,TGCGCCAGCAGCCGAGGGGGACAGTCCTACGAGCAGTACTTC,CASSRGGQSYEQYF
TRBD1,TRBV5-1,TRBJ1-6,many,TGCGCCAGCAGCTTGGTAATCCGGGACAGCTATAATTCACCCCTCCACTTT,CASSLVIRDSYNSPLHF
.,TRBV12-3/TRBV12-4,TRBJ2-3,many,TGTGCCAGCAGTACCCTGTCAGATACGCAGTATTTT,CASSTLSDTQYF
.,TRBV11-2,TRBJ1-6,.,TGTGCCAGCAGCTTAGAGGGGCCATTCTCCTATAATTCACCCCTCCACTTT,CASSLEGPFSYNSPLHF
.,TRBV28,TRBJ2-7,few,TGTGCCAGCAGTTTAGGGACGCTACAAGAGCAGTACTTC,CASSLGTLQEQYF
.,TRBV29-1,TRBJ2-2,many,TGCAGCGCCGACCGGGCCGGAGACACCGGGGAGCTGTTTTTT,CSADRAGDTGELFF
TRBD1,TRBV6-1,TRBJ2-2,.,TGTGCCAGCAGCCGCGGACAGGGGGCCACGAACACCGGGGAGCTGTTTTTT,CASSRGQGATNTGELFF
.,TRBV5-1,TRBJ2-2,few,TGCGCCAGCAGCTTGGGGTTCGGCGTGTTAAACGGGGAGCTGTTTTTT,CASSLGFGVLNGELFF
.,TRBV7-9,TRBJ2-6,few,TGTGCCAGCTCTTTCGGGGTTGCCTCTGGGGCCAACGTCCTGACTTTC,CASSFGVASGANVLTF
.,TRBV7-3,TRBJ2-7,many,TGTGCCAGCAGCTTATTTGGAGGGGCGCTGAACGAGCAGTACTTC,CASSLFGGALNEQYF
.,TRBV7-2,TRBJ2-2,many,TGTGCCAGCAGACCGGACGGGGAGAACACCGGGGAGCTGTTTTTT,CASRPDGENTGELFF
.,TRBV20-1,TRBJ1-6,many,TGCAGTGCTAGTGACCAAGCCCGGTTTAATTCACCCCTCCACTTT,CSASDQARFNSPLHF
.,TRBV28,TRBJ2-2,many,TGTGCCAGCACACGGGACGCCGGGGAGCTGTTTTTT,CASTRDAGELFF
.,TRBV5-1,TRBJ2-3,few,TGCGCCAGCAGCTTGGCCATCGACAGAAGGACAGATACGCAGTATTTT,CASSLAIDRRTDTQYF
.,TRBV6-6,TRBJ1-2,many,TGTGCCAGCAGTTACAATCGGGGCTACACCTTC,CASSYNRGYTF
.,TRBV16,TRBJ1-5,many,TGTGCCAGCAGCCCCCCGGGCAGCAATCAGCCCCAGCATTTT,CASSPPGSNQPQHF
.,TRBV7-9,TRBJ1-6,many,TGTGCCAGCAGCGCTGGACAACTACCCCTCCACTTT,CASSAGQLPLHF
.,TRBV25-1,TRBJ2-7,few,TGTGCCAGCAGCCGGGAGAGAAACGAGCAGTACTTC,CASSRERNEQYF
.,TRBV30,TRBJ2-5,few,TGTGCCTGGACCTCCGGGAGCCAAGAGACCCAGTACTTC,CAWTSGSQETQYF
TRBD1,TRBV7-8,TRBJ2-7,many,TGTGCCAGCAGCTTGTCAGGGGGCGTCTACGAGCAGTACTTC,CASSLSGGVYEQYF